These T cell receptor beta chains were read from a single sample in a study of blood T cell repertoires in COVID-19. This table comes from immunoSEQ multiplex PCR, and its TCRdb copy is limited to in-frame clones, with some not included. Of under 500,000 clones in the sample, around 89% were seen once. What was sequenced was peripheral blood. The receptors come from a woman aged 30 to 39 with acute or convalescent COVID-19. CDR3s include the opening cysteine and the closing phenylalanine or tryptophan. The D gene is left open where the match is weak. Only some rows state a clone size, as once, few, many or a class for expanded clones.

>TRBJ1-2|TRBV3-1/TRBV3-2|-|TRBD1
TGTGCCAGCATGGGGACCGGGACAGGGATAGGTTATGGCTACACCTTC
CASMGTGTGIGYGYTF
>TRBJ1-6|TRBV11-2|few|-
TGTGCCAGCAGCCCCTCGGATAGGGGAGGTACACCCCTCCACTTT
CASSPSDRGGTPLHF
>TRBJ2-7|TRBV4-1|-|TRBD1
TGCGCCAGCAGCCAAGGGACAGGGCGCCCCTACGAGCAGTACTTC
CASSQGTGRPYEQYF
>TRBJ1-5|TRBV7-3|-|-
TGTGCCAGCAGCTCCCACGCAAGACGGGTTAGTAATCAGCCCCAGCATTTT
CASSSHARRVSNQPQHF
>TRBJ2-3|TRBV29-1|-|TRBD1
TGCAGCGGACAGGGACCCGCCACAGATACGCAGTATTTT
CSGQGPATDTQYF
>TRBJ2-1|TRBV2|once|TRBD1
TGTGCCAGCAGGGGGACAGGGATTATCGATGAGCAGTTCTTC
CASRGTGIIDEQFF
>TRBJ2-7|TRBV19|-|TRBD2
TGTGCCAGTAGCGGTACTAGCGGGGGGGCCGTCTCCTACGAGCAGTACTTC
CASSGTSGGAVSYEQYF
>TRBJ1-2|TRBV9|few|-
TGTGCCAGCAGCGTAGGCAGGGCTGGAAGCTATGGCTACACCTTC
CASSVGRAGSYGYTF
>TRBJ2-3|TRBV10-2|few|TRBD2
TGCGCCAGCAGAATCGGGGGGGACACAGATACGCAGTATTTT
CASRIGGDTDTQYF
>TRBJ2-2|TRBV7-9|few|TRBD1
TGTGCCACCGATACAGGGGTTTGGACCGGGGAGCTGTTTTTT
CATDTGVWTGELFF
>TRBJ2-2|TRBV10-3|-|-
TGTGCCATCAGTGAGTCGACTGGAGTAGGATTTAATTCCGGGGAGCTGTTTTTT
CAISESTGVGFNSGELFF
>TRBJ1-2|TRBV6-1|-|TRBD1
TGTGCCAGCAGTGATTCCGGGACAGGGTTCTATGGCTACACCTTC
CASSDSGTGFYGYTF
>TRBJ2-2|TRBV19|-|-
TGTGCCAGTAGTGTCAGGGGGGATGCGAACACCGGGGAGCTGTTTTTT
CASSVRGDANTGELFF
>TRBJ1-2|TRBV29-1|-|TRBD1
TGCAGCGTTGATTCCGGGACAGGGGCCAACTATGGCTACACCTTC
CSVDSGTGANYGYTF
>TRBJ1-5|TRBV4-2|-|TRBD1
TGTGCCAGCAGCCAGGAACAGGGGGTAAGCAATCAGCCCCAGCATTTT
CASSQEQGVSNQPQHF
>TRBJ2-1|TRBV7-2|-|TRBD2
TGTGCCAGCAGCTCCGGGACTAGACTCGAGCAGTTCTTC
CASSSGTRLEQFF
>TRBJ2-5|TRBV2|-|-
TGTGCCAGCAGCCCGGCGGGACTCAGCCAAGAGACCCAGTACTTC
CASSPAGLSQETQYF
>TRBJ2-4|TRBV19|-|TRBD1
TGTGCCAGTAGTACGGGACAGCTCAGTCGTGCTCCACTAGCCAAAAACATTCAGTACTTC
CASSTGQLSRAPLAKNIQYF
>TRBJ1-4|TRBV7-2|-|TRBD1
TGTGCCAGCAGCTTCTATTCCGGGACAGGGGGTGAAAAACTGTTTTTT
CASSFYSGTGGEKLFF
>TRBJ1-1|TRBV6-5|once|-
TGTGCCAGCAGTTACCTCCGGGACACTGAAGCTTTCTTT
CASSYLRDTEAFF
>TRBJ2-1|TRBV6-5|-|TRBD1
TGTGCCAGCGGGACAGGGGGCTGGAATGAGCAGTTCTTC
CASGTGGWNEQFF
>TRBJ2-3|TRBV9|-|TRBD2
TGTGCCAGCAACACGGGGGGAACTGAGGTGTATTTT
CASNTGGTEVYF